The entry below gives a single T cell receptor beta chain sequence along with its context. Its antigen remains unidentified. Here immunoSEQ multiplex PCR was the method, and the copy in TCRdb shows in-frame clones only, minus some. The sample shows hundreds of thousands of clones, roughly three quarters of them seen only once. This entry comes from a study of shared clonotypes between healthy human individuals. Study-level background: Those who served as donors were two women and three men between the ages of 18 and 49. Study-level results: The diversity represented, both genetic and in exposure history, was limited by few donors.

Caucasian adults living in Nashville, Tennessee, provided all samples. Trimming left V 5 bases short and J 0 bases short, with 13 bases between. The CDR3 runs 15 residues. CDR1 LNHDA and CDR2 SQIVND come from the germline V gene (reference sequence). The sample consisted of PBMCs. J is TRBJ2-5 and V is TRBV19, with D uncertain. This TCR was recovered from a woman between 40 and 50 years old in good health. Some clones in this sample may be carry-over from other donors' samples. The CDR3, as DNA: TGTGCCAGTAGTCCCCTCGCGAACTACCAAGAGACCCAGTACTTC. Its translation is CASSPLANYQETQYF.